The 29 T cell receptor beta chains below all came from one sample that was sequenced in a study of cytomegalovirus exposure and HLA in healthy donors. The PCR made use of 60 Vbeta and 13 Jbeta primers. The assay was immunoSEQ multiplex PCR, and TCRdb's table has in-frame clones only and misses some. In the table there are more than 80,000 clones, over 70% of which are singletons. The sample comprised PBMCs. Receptors originate from a male donor in good health and CMV-seropositive.

The chain joins TRBV9 to TRBJ2-5; TRBD2 matches 9 bases. The germline gives CDR1 SGDLS, CDR2 YYNGEE. This CDR3 contains 14 residues. After removal of 4 bases from V and 2 bases from J, the junction contained 3 bases not matched to a gene. Here the CDR3 reads CASSLAGDQETQYF. CDR3 DNA: TGTGCCAGCAGCTTAGCGGGGGATCAAGAGACCCAGTACTTC.

This clone was seen more than once but under ten times. The rearrangement links TRBV5-6 to TRBJ2-7, with D perhaps TRBD2 (5 bases). Trimming shortened V by 3 bases and J by 7 bases, and 14 bases separated the two germline ends. Germline V gene lookup returns CDR1 SGHDT and CDR2 YYEEEE. The CDR3 runs to 13 residues. CDR3 DNA sequence: TGTGCCAGCAGCTGGAGGCAGACGGGGGAGCAGTACTTC. Translated: CASSWRQTGEQYF.

The chain links TRBV19 to TRBJ1-5, with TRBD1 matching over 12 bases. Germline CDR1 is LNHDA and CDR2 is SQIVND (reference sequence). V lost 6 bases to trimming and J lost 11 bases; unmatched junction nucleotides: 8. The CDR3 contains 14 residues. In nucleotides, the CDR3 is TGTGCCAGTAGCGCCGGGACAGGGGGCTTTTCCCAGCATTTT. The encoded protein is CASSAGTGGFSQHF.

V gene TRBV6-6 combines with J gene TRBJ2-1; 7 positions match TRBD2. Germline V gene lookup returns CDR1 MNHNY and CDR2 SVGAGI (reference sequence). The CDR3 is 13 residues long. With V trimmed by 6 bases and J by 4 bases, 3 bases remained unmatched. CDR3 DNA sequence: TGTGCCAGCAGCCGCGGGAGTTACAATGAGCAGTTCTTC. It yields the protein CASSRGSYNEQFF.

Only a few counts were recorded for this clone. The rearrangement joins TRBV5-1 to TRBJ2-1; 7 positions agree with TRBD2. Trimming removed 5 bases from V and 9 bases from J; junction bases left unmatched: 5. The CDR3 is 12 amino acids. Per the germline V gene, CDR1 is SGHRS and CDR2 is YFSETQ. The CDR3 DNA reads as TGCGCCAGCAGTCCCGTAGCGGGTGAGCAGTTCTTC. Encoded protein: CASSPVAGEQFF.

The chain employs TRBV5-4 and TRBJ1-1, with TRBD1 matching over 8 bases. The germline V gene encodes CDR1 SGHNT and CDR2 YYREEE (reference sequence). The V and J ends lost 0 bases and 4 bases, in that order; junction bases with no gene match: 5. The CDR3 extends over 15 amino acids. As DNA, the CDR3 is TGTGCCAGCAGCTTGGAAGGGACAGGTAGCACTGAAGCTTTCTTT. Encoded protein: CASSLEGTGSTEAFF.

The genes are TRBV7-2 and TRBJ2-7, with D uncertain. Germline V gives CDR1 SGHTA, CDR2 FQGNSA. The CDR3 sequence is 13 residues long. V lost 1 base to trimming and J lost 4 bases, with 8 bases between them. The CDR3, as DNA: TGTGCCAGCAGCTTAGTTCTCGGGTACGAGCAGTACTTC. It yields the protein CASSLVLGYEQYF. Full variable domain (remainder filled in from reference TRBV7-2 and TRBJ2-7): GAGVSQSPSNKVTEKGKDVELRCDPISGHTALYWYRQSLGQGLEFLIYFQGNSAPDKSGLPSDRFSAERTGGSVSTLTIQRTQQEDSAVYLCASSLVLGYEQYFGPGTRLTVT.

The chain uses TRBV6-5 and TRBJ2-1; 8 bases match TRBD1. CDR1 is MNHEY, CDR2 SVGAGI, per germline. The CDR3 loop spans 14 amino acids. The trim removed 2 bases at V and 3 bases at J, leaving 0 bases unmatched. CDR3 protein: CASSYGQGYNEQFF. For the CDR3, the DNA is TGTGCCAGCAGTTACGGACAGGGCTACAATGAGCAGTTCTTC.

The J gene is TRBJ2-5, the V gene TRBV5-4, with 8 bases fitting TRBD1. This CDR3 region has 15 residues. J lost 5 bases, V lost 2 bases, and 8 bases had no gene match. Per germline, CDR1 SGHNT and CDR2 YYREEE (reference sequence). The chain's CDR3 is CASSFRQGNVETQYF. The CDR3 DNA follows: TGTGCCAGCAGCTTTAGACAGGGGAATGTGGAGACCCAGTACTTC. The full variable domain, rest sourced from reference TRBV5-4 and TRBJ2-5, is ETGVTQSPTHLIKTRGQQVTLRCSSQSGHNTVSWYQQALGQGPQFIFQYYREEENGRGNFPPRFSGLQFPNYSSELNVNALELDDSALYLCASSFRQGNVETQYFGPGTRLLVL.

This sequence joins TRBV28 and TRBJ2-2; 10 bases fit TRBD2. J lost 5 bases, V lost 2 bases, and 8 bases had no gene match. The CDR3 loop spans 17 amino acids. Germline V gene sequence: CDR1 MDHEN, CDR2 SYDVKM. CDR3 region: CASSLLTLAGWTGELFF. The DNA of the CDR3 is TGTGCCAGCAGTTTACTCACACTAGCGGGGTGGACCGGGGAGCTGTTTTTT.

This chain links TRBV13 with TRBJ1-1; the D is unclear. V lost 6 bases and J 6 bases, leaving 14 bases between the germline ends. The germline CDR1 and CDR2 sequences are PRHDT and FYEKMQ (reference sequence). The length of the CDR3 is 13 residues. CDR3 loop: CASREKLSAEAFF. Written as DNA, the CDR3 is TGTGCCAGCAGAGAAAAGCTGAGCGCTGAAGCTTTCTTT.

V gene TRBV28 combines with J gene TRBJ1-3; TRBD1 is a possible D gene (5 bases). The V end lost 7 bases, the J end lost 0 bases, and 10 bases lay between the germline ends. From germline, CDR1 is MDHEN and CDR2 SYDVKM. The CDR3 consists of 14 residues. CDR3 sequence: CASTPDNSGNTIYF. CDR3 coding DNA: TGTGCCAGCACCCCGGACAACTCTGGAAACACCATATATTTT.

The rearrangement links TRBV4-2 to TRBJ2-7; D not certain. The germline CDR1 and CDR2 sequences are LGHNA and YNFKEQ. V shed 0 bases and J shed 0 bases, with 12 bases lying between them. The CDR3 covers 16 residues. The CDR3 here is CASSQEFAVASYEQYF. The CDR3, as DNA: TGTGCCAGCAGCCAAGAGTTCGCAGTTGCCTCCTACGAGCAGTACTTC.

The CDR3 nucleotides read TGTGCCACCGAGCTGCACGAGCAGTACTTC. It is translated as CATELHEQYF. V is TRBV6-1 and J is TRBJ2-7; no reliable D call. Germline V CDR1 and CDR2: MNHNS, SASEGT. Deletions cut 10 bases from V and 5 bases from J, with 9 bases between. The CDR3 sequence is 10 residues long.

In regard to this clone: Other DNA sequences in this sample translate to the same CDR3. The chain carries TRBV9 and TRBJ1-2, with D possibly TRBD1 on 5 matching bases. Trimming cost V 0 bases and J 2 bases, with 5 bases left between them. The CDR3 sequence is 13 residues long. The germline V gene encodes CDR1 SGDLS and CDR2 YYNGEE. CDR3 DNA sequence: TGTGCCAGCAGCGTAGACAGGAACTATGGCTACACCTTC. It yields the protein CASSVDRNYGYTF.

V gene TRBV5-1 combines with J gene TRBJ2-3; 8 nucleotides line up with TRBD2. V was pared by 6 bases and J by 4 bases, with 13 bases of the junction left unmatched. Germline CDR1 and CDR2: SGHRS and YFSETQ. This CDR3 is 16 amino acids long. CDR3: CASKGVSGSTPDTQYF. CDR3 nucleotide sequence: TGCGCCAGCAAGGGGGTCAGCGGGAGTACCCCAGATACGCAGTATTTT.

CDR3 coding DNA: TGCGCCAGCAGCCAAGGGAGGACAGTTAGCTATGGCTACACCTTC. It is translated as CASSQGRTVSYGYTF. The rearrangement joins TRBV4-3 to TRBJ1-2, with D maybe TRBD1 (6 bases). The CDR3 is 15 residues long. The germline V and J ends were trimmed by 1 base and 4 bases, with 13 bases remaining between them. Germline CDR1 is LGHNA and CDR2 is YSLEER.

Written as DNA, the CDR3 is TGCAGCGCCGGGACAGGGGTCTATGGCTACACCTTC. It is translated as CSAGTGVYGYTF. The rearrangement uses TRBV29-1 and TRBJ1-2, with 10 bases lining up with TRBD1. The germline gives CDR1 SQVTM, CDR2 ANQGSEA. There are 12 residues in the CDR3. V lost 7 bases to trimming and J lost 4 bases; unmatched junction nucleotides: 3.

V usage is TRBV5-1 and J usage is TRBJ1-2; D unclear. CDR3 length: 12 amino acids. Trimming took 4 bases from V and 1 from J, leaving 5 bases between them. Germline lookup yields CDR1 SGHRS and CDR2 YFSETQ. CDR3: CASSTGNYGYTF. The CDR3 nucleotides are TGCGCCAGCAGCACCGGTAACTATGGCTACACCTTC.

The CDR3 sequence: CASSDGQRNTEAFF. CDR3 nucleotides: TGTGCCAGCAGTGACGGGCAGAGGAACACTGAAGCTTTCTTT. The V gene is TRBV6-4, the J gene TRBJ1-1; D uncertain. The CDR3 extends over 14 amino acids. CDR1 MRHNA and CDR2 SNTAGT come from the germline V gene. Trimming cost V 2 bases and J 1 base, with 8 bases left between them.

V gene TRBV7-7 combines with J gene TRBJ2-3, with 11 positions matching TRBD2. CDR1 and CDR2 from the germline V gene are SSHAT and FNYEAQ (reference sequence). The CDR3 has 14 residues. V lost 10 bases to trimming and J lost 3 bases; unmatched junction nucleotides: 6. This chain's CDR3 is CATQRLAGTDTQYF. The CDR3 DNA reads TGTGCCACCCAAAGACTAGCGGGGACAGATACGCAGTATTTT.

The chain recombines TRBV5-1 with TRBJ2-5; 11 nucleotides line up with TRBD2. This CDR3 is built from 15 residues. With 1 base clipped from V and 5 bases from J, the junction kept 4 bases outside the gene matches. Per germline, CDR1 SGHRS and CDR2 YFSETQ. The CDR3 loop is CASSLSSGGMETQYF. The CDR3 DNA follows: TGCGCCAGCAGCTTGTCTAGCGGGGGGATGGAGACCCAGTACTTC.

This rearrangement joins TRBV4-3 to TRBJ2-1, with a weak D call TRBD2 (6 bases). V was clipped by 4 bases and J by 5 bases, with 18 bases between them. CDR1 and CDR2 (germline): LGHNA, YSLEER. The CDR3 sequence is 16 residues long. The CDR3: CASSPSGVGGNNEQFF. DNA of the CDR3: TGCGCCAGCAGCCCCTCCGGGGTGGGGGGTAACAATGAGCAGTTCTTC.

Only one count was recorded for this clone. The chain has TRBV18 and TRBJ2-7; TRBD2 might be the D (6 bases). Germline V gene lookup returns CDR1 KGHSH and CDR2 LQKENI. Trimming left V 8 bases short and J 1 base short, with 9 bases between. This CDR3 comprises 12 residues. CDR3 residues: CASGLYSYEQYF. Written as DNA, the CDR3 is TGTGCCAGCGGACTATATTCCTACGAGCAGTACTTC.

The V and J genes are TRBV28 and TRBJ1-1; TRBD1 agrees at 8 bases. Trimming took 3 bases from V and 6 from J; bases not matched to a gene: 9. The germline V gene encodes CDR1 MDHEN and CDR2 SYDVKM. This CDR3 has 15 amino acids. CDR3 amino acids: CASSFSSGGAPEAFF. The CDR3 DNA sequence: TGTGCCAGCAGTTTCAGTTCAGGGGGCGCCCCTGAAGCTTTCTTT.

The genes are TRBV7-2 and TRBJ1-6, with D maybe TRBD1 (6 bases). The CDR3 runs to 15 residues. Germline lookup yields CDR1 SGHTA and CDR2 FQGNSA. V was clipped by 1 base and J by 6 bases, with 10 bases between them. The CDR3 sequence is CASSLVADSNSPLHF. The CDR3, as DNA: TGTGCCAGCAGCTTAGTGGCGGACAGTAATTCACCCCTCCACTTT.

This rearrangement joins TRBV19 to TRBJ2-7; 8 bases are shared with TRBD1. This CDR3 contains 13 residues. The germline V gene encodes CDR1 LNHDA and CDR2 SQIVND (reference sequence). The junction had 2 bases not matched to a gene; V was cut back by 5 bases and J by 2 bases. In nucleotides, the CDR3 is TGTGCCAGTAGTCCGACAGGGGCCTACGAGCAGTACTTC. Translation: CASSPTGAYEQYF.

V usage is TRBV7-2 and J usage is TRBJ1-5; 7 positions agree with TRBD1. The length of the CDR3 is 14 residues. The V gene end was trimmed by 6 bases and the J gene end by 4 bases; junction bases not matched to a gene: 6. The germline CDR1 and CDR2 sequences are SGHTA and FQGNSA. The DNA of the CDR3 is TGTGCCAGCAGTTCGACAGGGCCGAATCAGCCCCAGCATTTT. This sequence encodes CASSSTGPNQPQHF.

The chain has TRBV5-1 and TRBJ2-3; D is perhaps TRBD1 (5 bases). Trimming removed 4 bases from V and 4 bases from J, with 16 bases in between. The CDR3 is 15 residues long. Germline V gene lookup returns CDR1 SGHRS and CDR2 YFSETQ. The CDR3: CASSPEWPGPDTQYF. DNA of the CDR3: TGCGCCAGCAGCCCTGAGTGGCCAGGGCCAGATACGCAGTATTTT.